Below are 12 T cell receptor beta chains sequenced from a single sample in a study of esophageal squamous cell carcinoma under preoperative chemotherapy. Time point of the sample: after preoperative PTX-NDP chemotherapy. From the PCR reads, TCRdb called clonotypes with MiXCR, one entry per CDR3 protein. The sample lists roughly 20,000 distinct CDR3 sequences, around 42% occurring once. This material was collected from a patient given preoperative chemotherapy. The receptors come from a human donor with esophageal squamous cell carcinoma. The donor label of this sample is uncertain.

The chain has TRBV7-8 and TRBJ2-3; D is perhaps TRBD2 (6 bases). The assigned J gene may be wrong: the sequence end matches TRBJ2-7 better. The germline V gene encodes CDR1 SGHVS and CDR2 FQNEAQ. This CDR3 is 16 amino acids long. In nucleotides, the CDR3 is TGTGCCAGCCGCGACACGGGGCGGGGAGACAAAAATACGCAGTACTTC. Protein product: CASRDTGRGDKNTQYF.

There are many counts of this clonotype. Written as DNA, the CDR3 is TGTGCCAGCAGCCCGATACGGACCCCCCAAGAGACCCAGTACTTC. Its protein is CASSPIRTPQETQYF. The rearrangement joins TRBV7-2 to TRBJ2-5; D is undetermined. The CDR3 sequence is 15 residues long. Between the trimmed V and J ends, which lost 5 bases and 1 base, there was a span of 14 bases. Germline V lookup: CDR1 SGHTA, CDR2 FQGNSA.

By sample fraction, this clonotype is medium-sized. This chain connects TRBV11-2 to TRBJ2-1; D remains ambiguous. The CDR3 length is 13 residues. V dropped 4 bases and J dropped 8 bases, with 12 bases sitting between them. Germline assignment: CDR1 SGHAT and CDR2 FQNNGV. The CDR3 region has the DNA TGTGCCAGCAGCTCAACGCCCGGCGATGAGCAGTTCTTC. Translating gives CASSSTPGDEQFF.

V is TRBV7-2 and J is TRBJ2-3; no clear D gene. V was pared by 5 bases and J by 5 bases, with 14 bases between. Germline values: CDR1 SGHTA, CDR2 FQGNSA. The length of the CDR3 is 14 residues. The CDR3 DNA follows: TGTGCCAGCAGCGACCGGAAGAAAGTAGATACGCAGTATTTT. Its protein product is CASSDRKKVDTQYF.

This clonotype was picked up a small number of times. The genes are TRBV12-3 or TRBV12-4 and TRBJ2-2; D unclear. Trimming left V 7 bases short and J 2 bases short, with 5 bases between. The CDR3 runs 12 residues. The CDR3 DNA reads as TGTGCCAGCAATGGTAACACCGGGGAGCTGTTTTTT. Encoded protein: CASNGNTGELFF.

V usage is TRBV7-3 and J usage is TRBJ2-1; TRBD2 agrees at 8 bases. CDR3 size: 15 residues. CDR1 is SGHTA, CDR2 FQGTGA, per germline. V lost 4 bases and J lost 5; bases outside the gene matches: 7. CDR3 nucleotides: TGTGCCAGCAGCTATTTAGCGGGATTCAACAATGAGCAGTTCTTC. It specifies CASSYLAGFNNEQFF.

In its sample, this clonotype was seen once. The chain couples TRBV5-3 to TRBJ1-1; 8 nucleotides match TRBD1. TRBV5-3 is an open reading frame, and its role is uncertain. V lost 4 bases, J lost 3 bases, and 5 bases stayed unmatched. The CDR3 totals 14 residues. The CDR3 DNA sequence: TGTGCCAGAAGCATAGGACAGGGACACACTGAAGCTTTCTTT. Amino acid sequence: CARSIGQGHTEAFF.

The rearrangement joins TRBV12-3 or TRBV12-4 to TRBJ2-4; D may match TRBD1 or TRBD2 (6 bases each). V gave up 3 bases and J gave up 13 bases, with 31 bases separating them. The CDR3 loop spans 18 amino acids. CDR3: CASSLARDEGGGQNTQYF. The CDR3 DNA reads TGTGCCAGCAGTTTGGCGCGGGACGAGGGGGGTGGCCAAAACACCCAGTACTTC.

This clonotype was observed many times. The chain has TRBV6-1 and TRBJ2-5; 13 bases align to TRBD2. J lost 11 bases, V lost 6 bases, and 6 bases had no gene match. Germline loops: CDR1 MNHNS, CDR2 SASEGT. CDR3 size: 13 residues. CDR3 loop: CASRTSGRPQQYF. CDR3 DNA: TGTGCCAGCAGGACTAGCGGGAGGCCCCAGCAGTACTTC.

This clonotype was recorded many times. This chain connects TRBV6-1 to TRBJ2-7; D is possibly TRBD1 or TRBD2 (5 bases each). Between the trimmed V and J ends, which lost 6 bases and 2 bases, there was a span of 8 bases. The length of the CDR3 is 12 residues. Germline V gene sequence: CDR1 MNHNS, CDR2 SASEGT. The CDR3 here is CASRPGPYEQYF. The CDR3 DNA reads TGTGCCAGCAGACCGGGACCCTACGAGCAGTACTTC.

Points on this clonotype: At one end, the junction sequence differs from germline, possibly due to a read error. As DNA, the CDR3 is TGTGCCTGCAGGGCACGAGGGGGGGGGGGCCCAGATACGCAGTATTTT. Translated, it gives CACRARGGGGPDTQYF. This sequence joins TRBV7-2 and TRBJ2-3, with D maybe TRBD2 (7 bases). This CDR3 spans 16 amino acids. Germline CDR1 SGHTA, CDR2 FQGNSA.

This sequence joins TRBV7-2 and TRBJ2-3; 8 bases map to TRBD2. V dropped 2 bases and J dropped 2; count of bases not matched to a gene: 9. CDR3 length: 17 residues. Germline V gene data show CDR1 as SGHTA and CDR2 as FQGNSA. CDR3 DNA sequence: TGTGCCAGCAGCTTACCCCAACTAGCGGATTTCACAGATACGCAGTATTTT. This sequence encodes CASSLPQLADFTDTQYF.